The sequence of this TCR beta chain was determined in a study of blood T cell repertoires in COVID-19. The CDR3 extends over 17 amino acids. From germline, CDR1 is SGHNT and CDR2 YENEEA. The ends lost 6 bases at V and 1 base at J; junction bases unmatched: 13. Individuals drawn from 20 to 30 US areas were about 18 to 89 years old. Cohort 3 donors counted as recovered after two negative PCRs, clearance, or resolved symptoms. Authors' analysis steps: Estimated nucleated cell counts came from reference gene primer amplification. Measured with immunoSEQ multiplex PCR; TCRdb has only the in-frame clones, and not every one. V and J calls and clone size are given by that table; D and trimming were obtained from the DNA. The data show a few hundred thousand clones, more than 85% seen once.

The sample comprised PBMCs or T cells enriched from blood (not recorded which). The sequence was obtained from a woman younger than 45 who had recovered from COVID-19. V and J are TRBV11-3 and TRBJ2-7, with 9 bases fitting TRBD2. This CDR3 is CASRLLGALAGSYEQYF. The CDR3 DNA sequence: TGTGCCAGCAGGCTATTAGGAGCCCTAGCGGGGTCCTACGAGCAGTACTTC.